A selection of T cell receptor beta chains follows, all from one sample in a study of blood T cell repertoires in COVID-19. Method: immunoSEQ multiplex PCR; TCRdb's copy keeps in-frame clones and lacks some. The sample yields about 73,000 clones, about 80% seen once. The specimen sequenced was peripheral blood. The receptor set was obtained from a human donor in a cohort sampled during active COVID-19. CDR3s include the opening cysteine and the closing phenylalanine or tryptophan. The order of the fields is V gene, clone size, D gene, J gene, CDR3 protein, CDR3 DNA. A D gene is named only where the DNA matches it firmly. The size entry is marked missing in some rows and otherwise reads once, few, many or a size class.

v_call: TRBV9; clone_size: NA; d_call: NA; j_call: TRBJ2-3; cdr3_aa: CASSVRSNTDTQYF; cdr3_nt: TGTGCCAGCAGCGTCAGATCGAACACAGATACGCAGTATTTT
v_call: TRBV2; clone_size: NA; d_call: TRBD1; j_call: TRBJ1-5; cdr3_aa: CASSGGGGQGGQPQHF; cdr3_nt: TGTGCCAGCAGTGGAGGTGGGGGACAGGGTGGTCAGCCCCAGCATTTT
v_call: TRBV3-1/TRBV3-2; clone_size: NA; d_call: NA; j_call: TRBJ1-4; cdr3_aa: CASGISAASEDEKLFF; cdr3_nt: TGTGCCAGCGGAATATCGGCGGCCAGCGAGGATGAAAAACTGTTTTTT
v_call: TRBV15; clone_size: NA; d_call: NA; j_call: TRBJ2-7; cdr3_aa: CATSNLPSEGFSYEQYF; cdr3_nt: TGTGCCACCAGCAACTTGCCATCGGAGGGGTTCTCCTACGAGCAGTACTTC
v_call: TRBV24-1; clone_size: NA; d_call: NA; j_call: TRBJ2-3; cdr3_aa: CATSGQGPDTQYF; cdr3_nt: TGTGCCACCAGTGGGCAGGGTCCAGATACGCAGTATTTT
v_call: TRBV15; clone_size: NA; d_call: NA; j_call: TRBJ1-5; cdr3_aa: CATSRTGAVNQPQHF; cdr3_nt: TGTGCCACCAGCCGAACAGGAGCCGTCAATCAGCCCCAGCATTTT
v_call: TRBV5-4; clone_size: once; d_call: NA; j_call: TRBJ2-7; cdr3_aa: CASSLRGAYEQYF; cdr3_nt: TGTGCCAGCAGCTTGCGCGGGGCCTACGAGCAGTACTTC
v_call: TRBV3-1/TRBV3-2; clone_size: NA; d_call: NA; j_call: TRBJ1-4; cdr3_aa: CASSQVGRANEKLFF; cdr3_nt: TGTGCCAGCAGCCAAGTGGGGCGTGCCAATGAAAAACTGTTTTTT
v_call: TRBV9; clone_size: few; d_call: NA; j_call: TRBJ1-2; cdr3_aa: CASSVALTAEGYTF; cdr3_nt: TGTGCCAGCAGCGTAGCTTTAACGGCGGAGGGCTACACCTTC
v_call: TRBV15; clone_size: NA; d_call: NA; j_call: TRBJ2-7; cdr3_aa: CATSGGQGGPYEQYF; cdr3_nt: TGTGCCACCAGCGGGGGGCAGGGGGGACCCTACGAGCAGTACTTC
v_call: TRBV6-5; clone_size: NA; d_call: TRBD1; j_call: TRBJ2-5; cdr3_aa: CASSRGTGRETQYF; cdr3_nt: TGTGCCAGCAGCCGGGGGACAGGGAGGGAGACCCAGTACTTC
v_call: TRBV29-1; clone_size: few; d_call: NA; j_call: TRBJ2-5; cdr3_aa: CSGTGPQQETQYF; cdr3_nt: TGCAGCGGTACAGGGCCTCAACAAGAGACCCAGTACTTC
v_call: TRBV3-1/TRBV3-2; clone_size: NA; d_call: TRBD2; j_call: TRBJ2-1; cdr3_aa: CASSQDTSANEQFF; cdr3_nt: TGTGCCAGCAGCCAAGATACTAGCGCCAATGAGCAGTTCTTC
v_call: TRBV5-4; clone_size: NA; d_call: NA; j_call: TRBJ2-5; cdr3_aa: CASSPDGGVETQYF; cdr3_nt: TGTGCCAGCAGCCCGGACGGAGGGGTGGAGACCCAGTACTTC
v_call: TRBV10-3; clone_size: NA; d_call: NA; j_call: TRBJ1-2; cdr3_aa: CAISGDKGDYTF; cdr3_nt: TGTGCCATCAGTGGGGACAAGGGGGACTACACCTTC
v_call: TRBV12-3/TRBV12-4; clone_size: NA; d_call: NA; j_call: TRBJ2-1; cdr3_aa: CASSFSNEQFF; cdr3_nt: TGTGCCAGCAGTTTTTCTAATGAGCAGTTCTTC
v_call: TRBV12-5; clone_size: NA; d_call: TRBD1; j_call: TRBJ1-1; cdr3_aa: CASGLSRGITEAFF; cdr3_nt: TGTGCTAGTGGACTTAGCAGGGGGATCACTGAAGCTTTCTTT
v_call: TRBV14; clone_size: NA; d_call: TRBD1; j_call: TRBJ1-2; cdr3_aa: CASSPDRGYGYTF; cdr3_nt: TGTGCCAGCAGCCCCGACAGGGGGTATGGCTACACCTTC
v_call: TRBV4-1; clone_size: NA; d_call: TRBD1; j_call: TRBJ2-2; cdr3_aa: CASSQESRTGIPGELFF; cdr3_nt: TGCGCCAGCAGCCAAGAGTCCCGGACAGGGATTCCCGGGGAGCTGTTTTTT
v_call: TRBV19; clone_size: NA; d_call: TRBD1; j_call: TRBJ2-2; cdr3_aa: CASARGPNTGELFF; cdr3_nt: TGTGCCAGTGCGAGGGGGCCGAACACCGGGGAGCTGTTTTTT
v_call: TRBV4-3; clone_size: NA; d_call: TRBD2; j_call: TRBJ2-3; cdr3_aa: CASSQDLAGGPDTQYF; cdr3_nt: TGCGCCAGCAGCCAAGATCTAGCGGGGGGGCCAGATACGCAGTATTTT
v_call: TRBV6-5; clone_size: NA; d_call: TRBD1; j_call: TRBJ1-6; cdr3_aa: CASRRGQGNSPLHF; cdr3_nt: TGTGCCAGCAGACGGGGACAGGGTAATTCACCCCTCCACTTT
v_call: TRBV6-5; clone_size: NA; d_call: TRBD2; j_call: TRBJ2-5; cdr3_aa: CASSAAGVHQTQYF; cdr3_nt: TGTGCCAGCTCGGCTGCGGGGGTACATCAGACCCAGTACTTC
v_call: TRBV3-1/TRBV3-2; clone_size: NA; d_call: TRBD1; j_call: TRBJ1-2; cdr3_aa: CASSLTGGAGYTF; cdr3_nt: TGTGCCAGCAGCCTTACAGGGGGCGCGGGCTACACCTTC
v_call: TRBV5-5; clone_size: NA; d_call: TRBD1; j_call: TRBJ2-7; cdr3_aa: CASSLDRGVAYEQYF; cdr3_nt: TGTGCCAGCAGCTTGGACAGGGGGGTAGCCTACGAGCAGTACTTC
v_call: TRBV3-1/TRBV3-2; clone_size: few; d_call: TRBD1; j_call: TRBJ2-7; cdr3_aa: CASSQVLTGLAHEQYF; cdr3_nt: TGTGCCAGCAGCCAAGTTTTGACAGGGTTGGCCCACGAGCAGTACTTC
v_call: TRBV12-3/TRBV12-4; clone_size: few; d_call: TRBD1; j_call: TRBJ2-7; cdr3_aa: CASTWTGHYEQYF; cdr3_nt: TGTGCCAGCACCTGGACAGGACACTACGAGCAGTACTTC
v_call: TRBV9; clone_size: NA; d_call: NA; j_call: TRBJ1-6; cdr3_aa: CASSVEVLGSPLHF; cdr3_nt: TGTGCCAGCAGCGTGGAAGTCCTAGGATCACCCCTCCACTTT
v_call: TRBV3-1/TRBV3-2; clone_size: NA; d_call: TRBD2; j_call: TRBJ2-3; cdr3_aa: CASSQLPPAGGRRTDTQYF; cdr3_nt: TGTGCCAGCAGCCAACTACCCCCAGCGGGGGGCCGACGCACAGATACGCAGTATTTT
v_call: TRBV6-5; clone_size: once; d_call: TRBD1; j_call: TRBJ2-1; cdr3_aa: CASRGQGIEGEQFF; cdr3_nt: TGTGCCAGCAGAGGACAGGGGATTGAGGGTGAGCAGTTCTTC
v_call: TRBV6-5; clone_size: once; d_call: NA; j_call: TRBJ2-5; cdr3_aa: CASRGPRAETQYF; cdr3_nt: TGTGCCAGCAGGGGGCCTCGGGCAGAGACCCAGTACTTC
v_call: TRBV18; clone_size: NA; d_call: NA; j_call: TRBJ2-2; cdr3_aa: CASSPPSVQGTGELFF; cdr3_nt: TGTGCCAGCTCACCACCCTCCGTACAGGGCACCGGGGAGCTGTTTTTT
v_call: TRBV15; clone_size: NA; d_call: NA; j_call: TRBJ2-5; cdr3_aa: CATSRYLGPETQYF; cdr3_nt: TGTGCCACCAGCAGGTACTTGGGCCCCGAGACCCAGTACTTC
v_call: TRBV10-2; clone_size: NA; d_call: NA; j_call: TRBJ2-1; cdr3_aa: CATGTDYNEQFF; cdr3_nt: TGCGCCACCGGGACTGACTACAATGAGCAGTTCTTC
v_call: TRBV20-1; clone_size: few; d_call: TRBD2; j_call: TRBJ2-7; cdr3_aa: CSASSRLSGGPSYEQYF; cdr3_nt: TGCAGTGCTAGTTCAAGACTTAGCGGGGGGCCTTCCTACGAGCAGTACTTC
v_call: TRBV27; clone_size: few; d_call: TRBD2; j_call: TRBJ2-5; cdr3_aa: CASSARGGPLETQYF; cdr3_nt: TGTGCCAGCAGTGCGCGGGGGGGGCCTTTAGAGACCCAGTACTTC
v_call: TRBV11-3; clone_size: NA; d_call: NA; j_call: TRBJ2-5; cdr3_aa: CASSPSGIETQYF; cdr3_nt: TGTGCCAGCAGCCCCTCAGGGATCGAGACCCAGTACTTC
v_call: TRBV6-1; clone_size: NA; d_call: TRBD1; j_call: TRBJ2-7; cdr3_aa: CASSESPPTGGLYF; cdr3_nt: TGTGCCAGCAGTGAAAGTCCACCGACAGGGGGGCTGTACTTC
v_call: TRBV11-2; clone_size: NA; d_call: TRBD2; j_call: TRBJ2-7; cdr3_aa: CASSLGTSGEEQYF; cdr3_nt: TGTGCCAGCAGCTTAGGGACTAGCGGGGAGGAGCAGTACTTC
v_call: TRBV20-1; clone_size: NA; d_call: NA; j_call: TRBJ2-1; cdr3_aa: CSAARQILQFF; cdr3_nt: TGCAGTGCCGCCCGACAGATCCTGCAGTTCTTC
v_call: TRBV4-2; clone_size: NA; d_call: TRBD1; j_call: TRBJ2-7; cdr3_aa: CASSQDPGQGASEQYF; cdr3_nt: TGTGCCAGCAGCCAAGATCCGGGACAGGGGGCCAGCGAGCAGTACTTC
v_call: TRBV5-1; clone_size: NA; d_call: TRBD1; j_call: TRBJ1-2; cdr3_aa: CASSPGQGYGYTF; cdr3_nt: TGCGCCAGCAGCCCGGGACAGGGCTATGGCTACACCTTC
v_call: TRBV4-1; clone_size: NA; d_call: TRBD1; j_call: TRBJ2-2; cdr3_aa: CASSQGQAAAGELFF; cdr3_nt: TGCGCCAGCAGCCAGGGACAGGCGGCGGCCGGGGAGCTGTTTTTT
v_call: TRBV4-1; clone_size: NA; d_call: NA; j_call: TRBJ2-6; cdr3_aa: CASSPAISGSSGANVLTF; cdr3_nt: TGCGCCAGCAGCCCGGCTATTAGCGGAAGTTCTGGGGCCAACGTCCTGACTTTC
v_call: TRBV7-9; clone_size: NA; d_call: NA; j_call: TRBJ1-1; cdr3_aa: CASSPQLVEAFF; cdr3_nt: TGTGCCAGCAGCCCCCAATTAGTAGAAGCTTTCTTT
v_call: TRBV7-2; clone_size: NA; d_call: TRBD1; j_call: TRBJ2-2; cdr3_aa: CASSPPLGGRTGELFF; cdr3_nt: TGTGCCAGCAGCCCCCCATTAGGGGGCAGGACCGGGGAGCTGTTTTTT
v_call: TRBV5-1; clone_size: many; d_call: NA; j_call: TRBJ1-4; cdr3_aa: CASSLGTRNEKLFF; cdr3_nt: TGCGCCAGCAGCTTGGGAACGCGAAATGAAAAACTGTTTTTT
v_call: TRBV6-6; clone_size: few; d_call: TRBD1; j_call: TRBJ2-2; cdr3_aa: CASSKGQGSTGELFF; cdr3_nt: TGTGCCAGCTCCAAAGGACAGGGAAGCACCGGGGAGCTGTTTTTT
v_call: TRBV4-1; clone_size: once; d_call: NA; j_call: TRBJ1-1; cdr3_aa: CASSQGAGMNTEAFF; cdr3_nt: TGCGCCAGCAGCCAAGGGGCAGGCATGAACACTGAAGCTTTCTTT
v_call: TRBV4-2; clone_size: NA; d_call: TRBD2; j_call: TRBJ2-5; cdr3_aa: CASSQAAGGSWETQYF; cdr3_nt: TGTGCCAGCAGCCAAGCAGCGGGGGGTTCCTGGGAGACCCAGTACTTC
v_call: TRBV2; clone_size: NA; d_call: NA; j_call: TRBJ2-1; cdr3_aa: CASSEDASSYNEQFF; cdr3_nt: TGTGCCAGCAGTGAAGACGCGAGCTCCTACAATGAGCAGTTCTTC
v_call: TRBV10-3; clone_size: NA; d_call: NA; j_call: TRBJ1-3; cdr3_aa: CAISEAGNTIYF; cdr3_nt: TGTGCCATCAGTGAGGCAGGGAACACCATATATTTT
v_call: TRBV4-1; clone_size: NA; d_call: NA; j_call: TRBJ1-3; cdr3_aa: CASSQETASGNTIYF; cdr3_nt: TGCGCCAGCAGCCAAGAAACAGCATCTGGAAACACCATATATTTT
v_call: TRBV19; clone_size: NA; d_call: NA; j_call: TRBJ2-5; cdr3_aa: CASSIQGLETQYF; cdr3_nt: TGTGCCAGTAGTATACAGGGTCTGGAGACCCAGTACTTC
v_call: TRBV5-1; clone_size: NA; d_call: NA; j_call: TRBJ2-1; cdr3_aa: CASSLEGDRSYNEQFF; cdr3_nt: TGCGCCAGCAGCTTGGAGGGGGATCGGTCCTACAATGAGCAGTTCTTC